These 10 T cell receptor beta chains originate from one sample sequenced in a study of blood T cell repertoires in COVID-19. This table comes from immunoSEQ multiplex PCR, and its TCRdb copy is limited to in-frame clones, with some not included. Found here are 65,000 to 70,000 clones, roughly 79% of them singletons; the top ten hold about 17%. Sequenced input: peripheral blood. The source is a man aged 60-69 years with acute or convalescent COVID-19.

This chain links TRBV19 with TRBJ1-2; 7 bases align to TRBD1. V was pared by 5 bases and J by 8 bases, with 11 bases of the junction left unmatched. Looked up from germline, CDR1 is LNHDA and CDR2 is SQIVND (reference sequence). The CDR3 length is 14 residues. CDR3 sequence: CASSDLTGSGGYTF. Here the CDR3 DNA reads TGTGCCAGTAGTGATTTGACAGGGAGCGGAGGCTACACCTTC.

This clone was counted ten times or more. This rearrangement joins TRBV29-1 to TRBJ2-7; D uncertain. V lost 2 bases and J 5 bases, leaving 10 bases between the germline ends. CDR3 size: 12 residues. Germline assignment: CDR1 SQVTM and CDR2 ANQGSEA. CDR3 coding DNA: TGCAGCGTTGAACGTCAGAATCACGAGCAGTACTTC. Protein sequence: CSVERQNHEQYF.

The J gene is TRBJ1-1, the V gene TRBV6-5, with D perhaps TRBD1 (5 bases). The CDR3 loop spans 12 amino acids. The V end was cut by 5 bases, the J end by 8 bases, with 12 bases between. CDR1 is MNHEY, CDR2 SVGAGI, per germline. The CDR3 bases are TGTGCCAGCAGTACACGACGACAGGAAGCTTTCTTT. It specifies CASSTRRQEAFF.

The rearrangement uses TRBV5-4 and TRBJ2-5; 11 bases are shared with TRBD1. The CDR3 sequence is 18 residues long. CDR1 is SGHNT and CDR2 is YYREEE in the germline V gene (reference sequence). The V segment lost 5 bases and the J segment 2 bases; nucleotides outside the gene matches: 14. Written as DNA, the CDR3 is TGTGCCAGCAGACCTGGACAGGGGGCTAACCCGTGGCAAGAGACCCAGTACTTC. It translates to CASRPGQGANPWQETQYF.

This clone appeared a few times. The chain combines TRBV2 with TRBJ1-5; D remains unclear. The CDR3 spans 14 residues. The V gene lost 6 bases and the J gene lost 7 bases, with 16 bases spanning the gap. Germline CDR1 is SNHLY and CDR2 is FYNNEI. The CDR3 nucleotides read TGTGCCAGCAGACTGTCGGAGACCCAACAGCCCCAGCATTTT. Protein: CASRLSETQQPQHF.

The chain joins TRBV24-1 to TRBJ2-5, with D possibly TRBD2 on 7 matching bases. Germline CDR1 reads KGHDR; CDR2 reads SFDVKD. The CDR3 is 15 residues long. Trimming removed 4 bases at V and 5 bases at J, with 16 bases between. The CDR3 is CATSDPRGAGETQYF. The CDR3 DNA follows: TGTGCCACCAGTGACCCCCGGGGGGCTGGGGAGACCCAGTACTTC.

The V call is TRBV19, the J call TRBJ1-2, with unresolved D. Trimming removed 5 bases at V and 7 bases at J, with 17 bases between. Germline V gene sequence: CDR1 LNHDA, CDR2 SQIVND (reference sequence). CDR3 length: 14 amino acids. This chain's CDR3 is CASSYPGSPSGYTF. The CDR3 bases are TGTGCCAGTAGTTACCCAGGTTCGCCCTCTGGCTACACCTTC.

This sequence joins TRBV7-6 and TRBJ2-1; 9 bases align to TRBD2. The CDR3 totals 14 residues. Germline assignment: CDR1 SGHVS and CDR2 FNYEAQ. V shed 8 bases, J shed 5 bases, and the junction held 7 bases outside the gene matches. The CDR3 nucleotides are TGTGCCAGCCGCGGCGGGGGGGGGAACAATGAGCAGTTCTTC. It translates to CASRGGGGNNEQFF.

The chain couples TRBV3-1 (or the pseudogene TRBV3-2) to TRBJ2-1; D gene uncertain. The CDR3 runs 13 residues. V shed 1 base and J shed 5 bases, with 6 bases lying between them. The germline CDR1 and CDR2 sequences are LGHDT and YNNKEL (reference sequence). The CDR3 region is CASSQGLDNEQFF. The DNA of the CDR3 is TGTGCCAGCAGCCAAGGGTTAGACAATGAGCAGTTCTTC.

This clone has only a few counts. This chain uses TRBV2 with TRBJ1-6; 9 bases map to TRBD1. The CDR3 is 15 amino acids. The germline V gene encodes CDR1 SNHLY and CDR2 FYNNEI. V lost 5 bases, J lost 7 bases, and 6 bases stayed unmatched. The CDR3 sequence is CASSLRDRDNSPLHF. CDR3 coding DNA: TGTGCCAGCAGTCTCCGGGACAGGGACAATTCACCCCTCCACTTT.